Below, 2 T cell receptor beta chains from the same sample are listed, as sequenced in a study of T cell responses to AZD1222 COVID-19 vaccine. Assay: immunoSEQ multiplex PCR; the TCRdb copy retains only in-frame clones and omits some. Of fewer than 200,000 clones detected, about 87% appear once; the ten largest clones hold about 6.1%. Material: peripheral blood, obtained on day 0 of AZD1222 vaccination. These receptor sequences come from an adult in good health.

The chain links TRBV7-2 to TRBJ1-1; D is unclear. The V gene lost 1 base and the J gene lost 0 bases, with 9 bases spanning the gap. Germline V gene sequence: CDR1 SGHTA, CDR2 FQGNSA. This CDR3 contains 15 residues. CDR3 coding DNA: TGTGCCAGCAGCTTAGGAGGGCCCCTGAACACTGAAGCTTTCTTT. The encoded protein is CASSLGGPLNTEAFF.

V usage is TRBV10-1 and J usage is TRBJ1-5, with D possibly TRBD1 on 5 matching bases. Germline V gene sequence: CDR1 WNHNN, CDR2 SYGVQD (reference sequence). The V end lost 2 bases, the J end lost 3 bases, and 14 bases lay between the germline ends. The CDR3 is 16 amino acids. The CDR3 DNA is TGCGCCAGCAGTGAGAGGGGCCTCGGGGACAATCAGCCCCAGCATTTT. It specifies CASSERGLGDNQPQHF.